One sample yielded the 31 T cell receptor beta chains listed below, sequenced in a study of memory CD4+ T cells and cytomegalovirus serostatus. The sort gate was single viable CD3+CD4+CD8-CD45RO+ cells for memory CD4+ T cells. The protocol was immunoSEQ multiplex PCR, while the TCRdb copy is restricted to in-frame clones and leaves out a portion. This sample has 27,000 or so clones, with 75% to 80% found just once. Specimen: memory CD4+ T cells from blood. These receptor sequences come from an adult in good health and CMV-seronegative.

The V and J genes are TRBV29-1 and TRBJ2-1; 7 bases agree with TRBD1. V lost 3 bases to trimming and J lost 8 bases; unmatched junction nucleotides: 10. This CDR3 has 14 residues. Germline loops: CDR1 SQVTM, CDR2 ANQGSEA. The CDR3 protein is CSVDRQGRLDEQFF. The CDR3 nucleotides are TGCAGCGTTGACCGACAGGGACGGTTGGATGAGCAGTTCTTC.

V usage is TRBV9 and J usage is TRBJ2-3, with D maybe TRBD2 (5 bases). V lost 4 bases and J 3 bases, leaving 18 bases between the germline ends. This CDR3 comprises 16 residues. Germline V gene data show CDR1 as SGDLS and CDR2 as YYNGEE. The CDR3 nucleotides are TGTGCCAGCAGCCCCGTCGTTAGCGCGAGTACAGATACGCAGTATTTT. Amino acid sequence: CASSPVVSASTDTQYF.

V usage is TRBV19 and J usage is TRBJ1-5; D is perhaps TRBD1 (5 bases). V was shortened by 8 bases and J by 5 bases, with 16 bases between the two germline ends. Germline CDR1 is LNHDA and CDR2 is SQIVND (reference sequence). This CDR3 contains 14 residues. This CDR3 reads CASGGTGGDQPQHF. CDR3 bases: TGTGCCAGTGGTGGGACCGGCGGAGATCAGCCCCAGCATTTT.

The chain links TRBV5-1 to TRBJ2-7, with D perhaps given as TRBD1 or TRBD2 (5 bases each). The CDR3 totals 14 residues. Germline loops: CDR1 SGHRS, CDR2 YFSETQ. Trimming stripped 5 bases from V and 5 bases from J, with 17 bases between. The CDR3 protein is CASRRGEVSDEQYF. CDR3 bases: TGCGCCAGCAGGAGGGGAGAAGTAAGCGACGAGCAGTACTTC. The variable domain in full, completed from reference TRBV5-1 and TRBJ2-7, reads KAGVTQTPRYLIKTRGQQVTLSCSPISGHRSVSWYQQTPGQGLQFLFEYFSETQRNKGNFPGRFSGRQFSNSRSEMNVSTLELGDSALYLCASRRGEVSDEQYFGPGTRLTVT.

The genes are TRBV10-3 and TRBJ2-3; D might be TRBD1 (6 bases). The CDR3 is 12 residues long. V was pared by 7 bases and J by 3 bases, with 8 bases between. From germline, CDR1 is ENHRY and CDR2 SYGVKD. Here the CDR3 DNA reads TGTGCCATCACCGACAGGACAGATACGCAGTATTTT. Translation: CAITDRTDTQYF.

This clone was picked up a small number of times. The chain employs TRBV7-2 and TRBJ1-2, with 8 bases aligning to TRBD1. The CDR3 runs 14 residues. Germline V gene lookup returns CDR1 SGHTA and CDR2 FQGNSA. The J segment lost 4 bases and the V segment lost 1 base, leaving 2 bases of the junction unmatched. The CDR3 loop reads CASSLGQGSYGYTF. The CDR3 DNA sequence: TGTGCCAGCAGCTTAGGACAGGGGAGCTATGGCTACACCTTC. The whole variable domain, remainder taken from reference TRBV7-2 and TRBJ1-2, is GAGVSQSPSNKVTEKGKDVELRCDPISGHTALYWYRQSLGQGLEFLIYFQGNSAPDKSGLPSDRFSAERTGGSVSTLTIQRTQQEDSAVYLCASSLGQGSYGYTFGSGTRLTVV.

This chain joins TRBV5-6 and TRBJ2-7; possible D gene TRBD1, 5 bases. Germline CDR1 reads SGHDT; CDR2 reads YYEEEE. The CDR3 totals 12 residues. The ends were cut back, 5 bases at V and 3 bases at J, with 9 bases in the middle. The chain's CDR3 is CASSRDSYEQYF. CDR3 DNA sequence: TGTGCCAGCAGTCGTGACAGCTACGAGCAGTACTTC.

This chain links TRBV4-3 with TRBJ2-7; TRBD1 is a possible D gene (5 bases). Germline V lookup: CDR1 LGHNA, CDR2 YSLEER. This CDR3 has 16 residues. Trimming removed 0 bases at V and 5 bases at J, with 17 bases between. The CDR3 bases are TGCGCCAGCAGCCAAGAGTTGGGCAGGGATCTTAACGAGCAGTACTTC. Its translation is CASSQELGRDLNEQYF.

CDR3 in amino acids: CASSLTGTHEQYF. CDR3 in DNA: TGTGCCAGCAGCCTGACAGGGACTCACGAGCAGTACTTC. The rearrangement uses TRBV25-1 and TRBJ2-7, with a tentative D call TRBD1 (7 bases). V gave up 6 bases and J gave up 5 bases, with 14 bases separating them. From germline, CDR1 is MGHDK and CDR2 SYGVNS. This CDR3 contains 13 residues.

The chain employs TRBV7-7 and TRBJ2-2; D possibly corresponds to TRBD1 (6 bases). V lost 5 bases and J 1 base, leaving 11 bases between the germline ends. Germline assignment: CDR1 SSHAT and CDR2 FNYEAQ (reference sequence). The CDR3 is made up of 15 amino acids. The CDR3 DNA reads as TGTGCCAGCAGCCCTAGGACAGAGAACACCGGGGAGCTGTTTTTT. It specifies CASSPRTENTGELFF.

This clone was picked up a small number of times. This chain joins TRBV11-2 and TRBJ1-1; D perhaps matches TRBD1 (6 bases). Trimming took 5 bases from V and 0 from J, leaving 13 bases between them. The CDR3 covers 15 residues. CDR1 SGHAT and CDR2 FQNNGV come from the germline V gene. The CDR3 is CASSIRTAMNTEAFF. The CDR3 bases are TGTGCCAGCAGCATCCGGACAGCAATGAACACTGAAGCTTTCTTT.

The CDR3 DNA follows: TGTGCCAGCGCGGGGGGACAGGGGGCAAATGGCAATCAGCCCCAGCATTTT. It yields the protein CASAGGQGANGNQPQHF. The gene calls are TRBV5-5 and TRBJ1-5, with TRBD1 matching 12 bases. Trimming at V came to 7 bases and at J to 2 bases, leaving 10 bases not matched to a gene. This CDR3 is 17 amino acids long. Germline V gene data show CDR1 as SGHKS and CDR2 as YYEKEE (reference sequence).

The chain recombines TRBV14 with TRBJ1-2; a weak D match, TRBD1 (5 bases). CDR3 length: 15 amino acids. Trimming took 0 bases from V and 3 from J, leaving 11 bases between them. In germline, CDR1 is SGHDN, CDR2 FVKESK. The CDR3 region has the DNA TGTGCCAGCAGCCAAGATCGGGGGTTCGACTATGGCTACACCTTC. Translated: CASSQDRGFDYGYTF.

In its sample, this clone was seen once. The chain links TRBV7-2 to TRBJ1-1, with D possibly TRBD1 on 5 matching bases. Germline V CDR1 and CDR2: SGHTA, FQGNSA. V shed 3 bases and J shed 0 bases, with 11 bases lying between them. This CDR3 is built from 15 residues. Written as DNA, the CDR3 is TGTGCCAGCAGCTTGTCGAGGGGAATGAACACTGAAGCTTTCTTT. As protein: CASSLSRGMNTEAFF.

DNA of the CDR3: TGCGCCAGCAGCTTGATGGGACAGGGGGGCGAGCAGTACTTC. Amino acid sequence: CASSLMGQGGEQYF. V and J are TRBV5-1 and TRBJ2-7; 11 bases fit TRBD1. With V trimmed by 1 base and J by 6 bases, 3 bases remained unmatched. The CDR3 extends over 14 amino acids. Germline V gene data show CDR1 as SGHRS and CDR2 as YFSETQ.

This chain links TRBV10-2 with TRBJ1-5; 7 bases match TRBD1. J gave up 3 bases and V 7 bases, and 3 bases lay outside the gene matches. This CDR3 spans 13 amino acids. Germline CDR1 WSHSY, CDR2 SAAADI. The CDR3 protein is CASMGQPNQPQHF. CDR3 nucleotide sequence: TGCGCCAGCATGGGACAGCCCAATCAGCCCCAGCATTTT.

The rearrangement links TRBV6-1 to TRBJ1-5, with 9 bases identical to TRBD1. Germline values: CDR1 MNHNS, CDR2 SASEGT. The junction had 12 bases not matched to a gene; V was cut back by 3 bases and J by 6 bases. The CDR3 has 17 amino acids. CDR3 region: CASSDELGQGGRQPQHF. The DNA of the CDR3 is TGTGCCAGCAGTGACGAACTGGGACAGGGAGGTCGTCAGCCCCAGCATTTT.

CDR3 sequence reads: CASRSDWGKYNEQFF. The CDR3 DNA follows: TGTGCCAGCAGATCGGACTGGGGCAAATACAATGAGCAGTTCTTC. J is TRBJ2-1 and V is TRBV6-5; D possibly uses TRBD1 or TRBD2 (5 bases each). Trimming took 6 bases from V and 4 from J, leaving 16 bases between them. The CDR3 length is 15 residues. Germline-derived CDR1 and CDR2 are MNHEY and SVGAGI.

CDR3 amino acids: CASSFALANEKLFF. The CDR3 bases are TGTGCCAGCAGTTTTGCACTAGCTAATGAAAAACTGTTTTTT. The chain links TRBV6-5 to TRBJ1-4; D is unresolved. The CDR3 extends over 14 amino acids. V was clipped by 4 bases and J by 3 bases, with 9 bases between them. Germline values: CDR1 MNHEY, CDR2 SVGAGI.

The chain links TRBV5-1 to TRBJ2-5; TRBD1 matches at 9 bases. Germline CDR1 SGHRS, CDR2 YFSETQ. The CDR3 spans 15 residues. Losses at the gene ends were 0 bases for V and 5 bases for J; bases not matched to a gene: 5. This CDR3 is CASSLGQGDYETQYF. CDR3 DNA: TGCGCCAGCAGCTTGGGACAGGGGGACTATGAGACCCAGTACTTC.

The chain combines TRBV18 with TRBJ1-5; D possibly corresponds to TRBD1 (6 bases). Trimming cost V 0 bases and J 1 base, with 10 bases left between them. Looked up from germline, CDR1 is KGHSH and CDR2 is LQKENI. The length of the CDR3 is 16 residues. Written as DNA, the CDR3 is TGTGCCAGCTCACCACCTAGTCAGGGGAGCAATCAGCCCCAGCATTTT. It specifies CASSPPSQGSNQPQHF.

The V call is TRBV11-2, the J call TRBJ2-7, with TRBD2 identical over 15 bases. V lost 5 bases, J lost 4 bases, and 12 bases stayed unmatched. CDR3 size: 18 residues. The germline gives CDR1 SGHAT, CDR2 FQNNGV. The CDR3 reads CASSVWGTSGRLGYEQYF. CDR3 DNA sequence: TGTGCCAGCAGCGTATGGGGGACTAGCGGGAGGCTCGGTTACGAGCAGTACTTC.

This CDR3 is CASSLARSATDTQYF. CDR3 sequence (DNA): TGTGCCAGCAGCTTAGCGCGCTCGGCCACAGATACGCAGTATTTT. The chain is built from TRBV7-2 and TRBJ2-3; no clear D. Trimming took 0 bases from V and 2 from J, leaving 9 bases between them. The CDR3 covers 15 residues. In germline, CDR1 is SGHTA, CDR2 FQGNSA.

The chain carries TRBV7-2 and TRBJ2-2; perhaps TRBD1 as D (6 bases). Germline assignment: CDR1 SGHTA and CDR2 FQGNSA. This CDR3 is 14 amino acids long. The V end was cut by 5 bases, the J end by 5 bases, with 12 bases between. CDR3 in amino acids: CASSRNRVTGELFF. The CDR3 coding sequence is TGTGCCAGCAGCCGAAACAGGGTTACCGGGGAGCTGTTTTTT.

This chain links TRBV15 with TRBJ2-5; D is ambiguous. Trimming left V 2 bases short and J 1 base short, with 14 bases between. Germline V gene sequence: CDR1 LNHNV, CDR2 YYDKDF (reference sequence). CDR3 length: 16 residues. CDR3 sequence reads: CATSRPHSPFQETQYF. The CDR3 region has the DNA TGTGCCACCAGCAGACCTCACAGTCCCTTCCAAGAGACCCAGTACTTC. Combining the CDR3 with reference TRBV15 and TRBJ2-5 gives the whole variable domain DAMVIQNPRYQVTQFGKPVTLSCSQTLNHNVMYWYQQKSSQAPKLLFHYYDKDFNNEADTPDNFQSRRPNTSFCFLDIRSPGLGDTAMYLCATSRPHSPFQETQYFGPGTRLLVL.

J is TRBJ2-7 and V is TRBV29-1; D is unclear. The length of the CDR3 is 12 residues. V dropped 2 bases and J dropped 6 bases, with 11 bases sitting between them. Germline V gene data show CDR1 as SQVTM and CDR2 as ANQGSEA. Here the CDR3 reads CSVEKGKAEQYF. CDR3 nucleotides: TGCAGCGTTGAAAAGGGAAAGGCCGAGCAGTACTTC.

This chain uses TRBV5-6 with TRBJ2-5; TRBD2 aligns across 7 bases. The J segment lost 4 bases and the V segment lost 3 bases, leaving 9 bases of the junction unmatched. The CDR3 has 15 amino acids. Germline lookup yields CDR1 SGHDT and CDR2 YYEEEE. The CDR3 protein is CASSWEGRSGETQYF. The CDR3 DNA reads as TGTGCCAGCAGCTGGGAGGGACGGTCGGGAGAGACCCAGTACTTC.

A remark on this clone: At one of its ends the junction is not consistent with the germline gene, which may arise from a read error. The gene calls are TRBV7-7 and TRBJ2-1; D is perhaps TRBD1 or TRBD2 (5 bases each). Germline CDR1 SSHAT, CDR2 FNYEAQ (reference sequence). This CDR3 comprises 18 residues. CDR3 bases: TGTGCTAGCAGCTTAGAATGGACTGGGGTCGGACACTACAATGAGCAGTTCTTC. Its translation is CASSLEWTGVGHYNEQFF.

The sample holds a few counts of this clone. The chain carries TRBV5-4 and TRBJ1-1, with unresolved D. CDR1 is SGHNT and CDR2 is YYREEE in the germline V gene (reference sequence). Trimming stripped 3 bases from V and 3 bases from J, with 6 bases between. The CDR3 spans 12 residues. The CDR3 bases are TGTGCCAGCAGCTACCAGGACACTGAAGCTTTCTTT. Translated: CASSYQDTEAFF.

This clone was recorded only once. The chain carries TRBV10-2 and TRBJ2-7, with D possibly being TRBD2 (6 bases). CDR3 length equals 13 residues. The V end lost 6 bases, the J end lost 3 bases, and 12 bases lay between the germline ends. Germline lookup yields CDR1 WSHSY and CDR2 SAAADI. The CDR3: CASSHLGGYEQYF. Written as DNA, the CDR3 is TGCGCCAGCAGCCACTTGGGGGGCTACGAGCAGTACTTC.

V usage is TRBV25-1 and J usage is TRBJ1-4; D is ambiguous. In germline, CDR1 is MGHDK, CDR2 SYGVNS. V lost 7 bases to trimming and J lost 7 bases, with 7 bases between them. The CDR3 has 11 residues. The CDR3 DNA is TGTGCCAGCATGACGGGTGAAAAACTGTTTTTT. Translation gives CASMTGEKLFF. Supplemented by reference TRBV25-1 and TRBJ1-4, the full variable domain reads EADIYQTPRYLVIGTGKKITLECSQTMGHDKMYWYQQDPGMELHLIHYSYGVNSTEKGDLSSESTVSRIRTEHFPLTLESARPSHTSQYLCASMTGEKLFFGSGTQLSVL.